These 22 T cell receptor beta chains were all obtained from the same sample, sequenced in a study of tumor-infiltrating lymphocytes in primary liver carcinoma (dated by TCRdb to about 2017). Sequencing relied on an Illumina HiSeq 2500. A constant-region primer and ProtoScript II reverse transcriptase were used to reverse-transcribe TCRbeta-specific cDNA from around 480 ng total RNA. TCRbeta libraries were built with three nested multiplex PCR rounds, a slightly modified ARM-PCR procedure. Multiplex TRBV1-TRBV30 forward primers and a Cbeta reverse primer were used in the first two PCR rounds, each of which was run for around 9 cycles. TCRdb's own reprocessing of the public reads used fastp at Q25 and MiXCR and kept productive beta chains. Rows with a matching CDR3 protein are joined into one entry that keeps the most common DNA and genes. For this sample the table gives approximately 53,000 distinct CDR3 sequences, of which about 78% were detected only once. Approximately 24% of the sample goes to the ten largest clones.

Total RNA and DNA were co-extracted without cell sorting from 20-30 mg of bulk tissue using the AllPrep DNA/RNA mini kit. The material sequenced was liver tumor tissue from sampling region 5. What this sample's cell subset or site label stands for: tumor region T5, tumor centre. The receptors here all came from a man aged 35 to 55 with primary liver carcinoma and hepatitis B virus infection.

The sample holds many counts of this clonotype. This chain links TRBV7-3 with TRBJ2-2, with D unclear. Deletions cut 4 bases from V and 4 bases from J, with 4 bases between. Germline V gives CDR1 SGHTA, CDR2 FQGTGA. The CDR3 is 12 amino acids. The CDR3: CASSYSTGELFF. The DNA of the CDR3 is TGTGCCAGCAGCTACTCCACCGGGGAGCTGTTTTTT.

The CDR3, as DNA: TGTGCCAGTAACTTTAGCGGGCCACTCGATAATGAGCAGTTCTTC. Translation: CASNFSGPLDNEQFF. This chain links TRBV11-2 with TRBJ2-1, with 7 bases fitting TRBD2. Germline CDR1 and CDR2: SGHAT and FQNNGV. Germline trimming cut 9 bases from V and 7 bases from J; bases unmatched to any gene: 15. The CDR3 length is 15 residues.

Concerning this clonotype itself: The junction departs from the called germline gene at one end, perhaps through a read error. The CDR3 nucleotides read TGCGCCAGCAGCTTGTTTGGCGGGAGGGGGCTCGACACCTGGGAGCTGTTTTTT. Translated, it gives CASSLFGGRGLDTWELFF. The rearrangement joins TRBV5-1 to TRBJ2-2, with 9 bases aligning to TRBD2. Germline CDR1 and CDR2: SGHRS and YFSETQ. The CDR3 totals 18 residues. Drawing the rest from reference TRBV5-1 and TRBJ2-2, the complete variable domain is KAGVTQTPRYLIKTRGQQVTLSCSPISGHRSVSWYQQTPGQGLQFLFEYFSETQRNKGNFPGRFSGRQFSNSRSEMNVSTLELGDSALYLCASSLFGGRGLDTWELFFGEGSRLTVL.

As regards this clonotype: Mismatch with germline at one junction end may stem from a read error. This chain uses TRBV5-1 with TRBJ2-1; possibly TRBD2 for D (6 bases). This CDR3 has 16 amino acids. Germline V lookup: CDR1 SGHRS, CDR2 YFSETQ. The CDR3 sequence is CASTLVAGGPYNEQFF. The DNA of the CDR3 is TGCGCCAGCACCTTGGTGGCAGGAGGGCCATACAATGAGCAGTTCTTC.

With regard to this clonotype: The junction does not match germline at one end; this may be a read error. This sequence joins TRBV5-6 and TRBJ2-4; D gene uncertain. Germline lookup yields CDR1 SGHDT and CDR2 YYEEEE. The CDR3 is 14 amino acids. For the CDR3, the DNA is TGTGCCGGCAGCCCGAGAGATAGTTTGGGCATTCAGTACTTC. Translation gives CAGSPRDSLGIQYF.

Concerning this clonotype itself: At one end, the junction sequence differs from germline, possibly due to a read error. The chain uses TRBV6-2 or TRBV6-3 and TRBJ2-7; no firm D call. The CDR3 extends over 16 amino acids. The V gene's germline CDR1 is MNHEY and CDR2 SVGEGT. Written as DNA, the CDR3 is TGTGCCAGTAGTTACTCGTTACAGTCAAACTCCTACCAGCAGTACTTC. Protein: CASSYSLQSNSYQQYF.

With respect to this clonotype: Compared with germline, one end of the junction differs, possibly owing to a read error. The gene calls are TRBV11-1 and TRBJ2-2; 8 nucleotides agree with TRBD2. Germline loops: CDR1 SGHAT, CDR2 FQDESV (reference sequence). The length of the CDR3 is 15 residues. Here the CDR3 DNA reads TGTACCAGCAGCTTAGTACAGGGAAATAGCGGGGAGCCGTTTTTT. It specifies CTSSLVQGNSGEPFF.

A word on this clonotype: A read error may account for a junction end that differs from germline. This sequence joins TRBV7-9 and TRBJ2-1; the D is unclear. The CDR3 runs to 14 residues. Germline V gene data show CDR1 as SEHNR and CDR2 as FQNEAQ (reference sequence). The CDR3 is CASSLEGSRSEQLF. The CDR3 coding sequence is TGTGCCAGTAGCTTAGAAGGTAGTCGGTCTGAGCAGCTCTTC.

A word on this clonotype: The germline gene is not matched at one end of the junction; a read error may be the cause. This chain connects TRBV5-1 to TRBJ1-1, with D possibly being TRBD1 (6 bases). Germline values: CDR1 SGHRS, CDR2 YFSETQ. This CDR3 has 14 amino acids. CDR3 sequence reads: CATASGDMNSEAFF. Here the CDR3 DNA reads TGTGCCACCGCGTCGGGGGACATGAACAGTGAAGCTTTCTTT. Using reference TRBV5-1 and TRBJ1-1 for the parts outside the CDR3, the full variable domain is KAGVTQTPRYLIKTRGQQVTLSCSPISGHRSVSWYQQTPGQGLQFLFEYFSETQRNKGNFPGRFSGRQFSNSRSEMNVSTLELGDSALYLCATASGDMNSEAFFGQGTRLTVV.

Sample share makes this clonotype medium-sized. This chain links TRBV29-1 with TRBJ2-1, with TRBD2 identical over 7 bases. V was pared by 2 bases and J by 3 bases, with 4 bases of the junction left unmatched. Per germline, CDR1 SQVTM and CDR2 ANQGSEA. This CDR3 region has 14 residues. This CDR3 is CSVEPSGIYNEQFF. In DNA form, the CDR3 reads TGCAGCGTTGAACCTAGCGGCATCTACAATGAGCAGTTCTTC.

Remarks on this clonotype: The junction departs from germline at one end; a sequencing error may be responsible. The chain recombines TRBV11-2 with TRBJ2-3; 11 bases agree with TRBD2. The V gene's germline CDR1 is SGHAT and CDR2 FQNNGV. The length of the CDR3 is 16 residues. The CDR3 nucleotides are TGTACCAGCAGCTTAAGACTAGCGGGGAGCATAGATACGCGGTATTTT. Translation gives CTSSLRLAGSIDTRYF. Variable domain in full (rest from reference TRBV11-2 and TRBJ2-3): EAGVAQSPRYKIIEKRQSVAFWCNPISGHATLYWYQQILGQGPKLLIQFQNNGVVDDSQLPKDRFSAERLKGVDSTLKIQPAKLEDSAVYLCTSSLRLAGSIDTRYFGPGTRLTVL.

The chain links TRBV6-2 or TRBV6-3 to TRBJ2-7; D remains unclear. This CDR3 has 16 residues. Germline CDR1 reads MNHEY; CDR2 reads SVGEGT. DNA for the CDR3: TGTGCATGCAGTTACTCGTTACAGTCAAACTCCTACGAGCAGTACTTC. Translating it yields CACSYSLQSNSYEQYF.

In this sample, this clonotype turned up many times. V gene TRBV5-1 combines with J gene TRBJ1-2, with D hard to call. Germline CDR1 is SGHRS and CDR2 is YFSETQ. This CDR3 region has 13 residues. The germline V and J ends were trimmed by 0 bases and 8 bases, with 11 bases remaining between them. DNA of the CDR3: TGCGCCAGCAGCTTGGGACTTCTGCGGGGCTACACCTTC. Translation gives CASSLGLLRGYTF.

Concerning this clonotype: At one of its ends the junction is not consistent with the germline gene, which may arise from a read error. The chain carries TRBV11-1 and TRBJ1-1; 7 bases agree with TRBD1. This CDR3 has 15 residues. Germline lookup yields CDR1 SGHAT and CDR2 FQDESV (reference sequence). The CDR3, as DNA: TGCGCCAGCAGCTGGTCGACCAGGGGGAACACTGAAGTTTTCTTT. This gives the protein CASSWSTRGNTEVFF.

Comments on this clonotype: Sequence at one end of the junction differs from germline and may be a read error. The chain recombines TRBV6-1 with TRBJ1-2; 7 nucleotides line up with TRBD1. In germline, CDR1 is MNHNS, CDR2 SASEGT. This CDR3 is 15 amino acids long. CDR3 sequence (DNA): TGTGCCAGCAGTGACTGGACAGGACCTAACTACGGCTACACCTTC. Its protein product is CASSDWTGPNYGYTF.

With regard to this clonotype: Germline is not matched at one junction end, which may reflect a read error. The chain employs TRBV12-3 or TRBV12-4 and TRBJ2-4; D ambiguous. CDR3 length: 13 amino acids. Here the CDR3 DNA reads TGCGCCAGCAGTCTGGGGTGGCCAAACATTCAGTACTTC. Residues: CASSLGWPNIQYF.

This clonotype was counted a single time. The CDR3 does not close with the conserved phenylalanine or tryptophan, likely indicating a read error. The chain combines TRBV4-3 with TRBJ2-7; 7 bases line up with TRBD2. This CDR3 comprises 15 residues. Germline lookup yields CDR1 LGHNA and CDR2 YSLEER. The CDR3 spells CASSQDRASGYEQYY. The CDR3 nucleotides are TGCGCCAGCAGTCAAGATCGGGCTAGCGGCTACGAGCAGTACTAC.

This clonotype was seen only a few times. One end of the junction is discordant with germline, which a read error may explain. Here the CDR3 DNA reads TGCGCCAGCACAGTAGAATTCAATCAGCCCCACCATTTT. This encodes CASTVEFNQPHHF. The chain couples TRBV10-2 to TRBJ1-5; D gene ambiguous. This CDR3 contains 13 residues. Germline loops: CDR1 WSHSY, CDR2 SAAADI.

About this clonotype: One end of the junction varies from germline; a read error may be responsible. The chain is built from TRBV9 and TRBJ1-2; D is ambiguous. Germline CDR1 reads SGDLS; CDR2 reads YYNGEE. The CDR3 spans 13 residues. The CDR3 here is CDSSVELDYGYTF. Here the CDR3 DNA reads TGTGACAGCAGCGTAGAATTAGACTATGGCTACACCTTC. The entire variable domain, with the rest obtained from reference TRBV9 and TRBJ1-2, is as follows: DSGVTQTPKHLITATGQRVTLRCSPRSGDLSVYWYQQSLDQGLQFLIQYYNGEERAKGNILERFSAQQFPDLHSELNLSSLELGDSALYFCDSSVELDYGYTFGSGTRLTVV.

Worth noting for this clonotype: Compared with germline, one end of the junction differs, possibly owing to a read error. Here the CDR3 DNA reads TGTGCCAGCAGCCGGTCGTCCAATGGGGAACTGTTTTTT. As protein: CASSRSSNGELFF. The rearrangement joins TRBV14 to TRBJ2-2; D is ambiguous. Germline V lookup: CDR1 SGHDN, CDR2 FVKESK. The CDR3 is 13 residues long.

As regards this clonotype: As the CDR3 is not closed by the conserved phenylalanine or tryptophan, this likely results from a read error. The DNA is omitted, as the CDR3 cannot be located on it reliably, and the CDR3 follows TCRdb's listing. The rearrangement joins TRBV7-8 to TRBJ1-4; TRBD1, the table's D call, lacks a check against the DNA. CDR1 is SGHVS, CDR2 FQNEAQ, per germline. The CDR3 is 13 amino acids in total, end residues counted. The CDR3 sequence: CDSSLEADRGLFS.

The chain joins TRBV28 to TRBJ2-5; TRBD1 or TRBD2 may be the D gene (6 bases each). Trimming took 7 bases from V and 4 from J, leaving 16 bases between them. Germline CDR1 reads MDHEN; CDR2 reads SYDVKM. CDR3 length: 14 residues. In nucleotides, the CDR3 is TGTGCCAGCATTCAACAGGGAGGACGAGAGACCCAGTACTTC. Amino acids: CASIQQGGRETQYF.